This T cell receptor beta chain was captured in a study of technical replicates of blood from several donors. Deletions cut 5 bases from V and 3 bases from J, with 14 bases between. The CDR3 has 14 amino acids. Looked up from germline, CDR1 is MNHNS and CDR2 is SASEGT. Some clones are missing from TCRdb's copy, which holds only in-frame ones; the method was immunoSEQ multiplex PCR. The table records about 94,000 clones, around 95% of them present only once. The source is a human donor in good health. The sample taken for sequencing was T cells isolated from PBMCs. This chain joins TRBV6-1 and TRBJ2-7; the D gene is possibly TRBD1 (6 bases). Here the CDR3 DNA reads TGTGCCAGCAGTTTACAGGGATTTGACTACGAGCAGTACTTC. Its translation: CASSLQGFDYEQYF.